This T cell receptor (beta chain) is drawn from a study of cytomegalovirus exposure and HLA in healthy donors. The PCR made use of 60 Vbeta and 13 Jbeta primers. The data were produced by immunoSEQ multiplex PCR, yet TCRdb's version contains in-frame clones alone and is incomplete. The sample has over 150,000 clones; around 85% are singletons. The V end was cut by 0 bases, the J end by 7 bases, with 15 bases between. CDR3 length equals 15 residues. Germline lookup yields CDR1 LGHNA and CDR2 YNFKEQ. The chain is built from TRBV4-2 and TRBJ2-5, with no clear D. Sequencing was carried out using PBMCs. This TCR was recovered from a man between 40 and 49 years old in good health and CMV-seronegative. The CDR3 loop is CASSQDPGRDGTQYF. The CDR3, as DNA: TGTGCCAGCAGCCAAGATCCAGGTCGAGACGGGACCCAGTACTTC.